The 8 T cell receptor beta chains below come from one sample, sequenced in a study of T cell repertoires in cytomegalovirus infection. One entry per CDR3 protein, called by TCRdb with MiXCR from the reads. In the table there are approximately 150,000 distinct CDR3 sequences, roughly 6% of which are singletons. The sample comprised PBMCs. The receptors were sampled from a human donor in good health (CMV status not recorded). Some clones in this sample may be carry-over from other donors' samples.

Comments on this clonotype: A read error may account for a junction end that differs from germline. This rearrangement joins TRBV7-9 to TRBJ2-7; TRBD2 might be the D (5 bases). This CDR3 contains 14 residues. Looked up from germline, CDR1 is SEHNR and CDR2 is FQNEAQ (reference sequence). Here the CDR3 reads CASSLARATPEQYF. The CDR3 nucleotides are TGTGCCAGCAGCCTAGCCCGGGCTACTCCCGAGCAGTACTTC.

This clonotype has at least ten counts. The V gene is TRBV6-2 or TRBV6-3, the J gene TRBJ1-6, with 8 bases lining up with TRBD1. Germline CDR1 is MNHEY and CDR2 is SVGEGT. Trimming took 8 bases from V and 0 from J; bases not matched to a gene: 9. CDR3 size: 17 residues. The DNA for the CDR3 is TGTGCCAGCGCGACCGGACAGGGAATCTCCTATAATTCACCCCTCCACTTT. Encoded protein: CASATGQGISYNSPLHF.

This clonotype was detected many times. V gene TRBV20-1 combines with J gene TRBJ2-7; D is perhaps TRBD2 (5 bases). The CDR3 sequence is 16 residues long. V lost 2 bases to trimming and J lost 6 bases, with 23 bases between them. CDR1 and CDR2 (germline): DFQATT, SNEGSKA (reference sequence). The CDR3 bases are TGCAGTGCTAGACCGCCGGGCCGTCCAGAGGGTGGCGAGCAGTACTTC. Its protein is CSARPPGRPEGGEQYF.

This clonotype was picked up many times. The CDR3 here is CASSPGTYNSPLHF. Written as DNA, the CDR3 is TGTGCCAGCAGTCCGGGGACCTATAATTCACCCCTCCACTTT. V is TRBV12-3 or TRBV12-4 and J is TRBJ1-6, with D unresolved. The CDR3 totals 14 residues. Trimming stripped 5 bases from V and 2 bases from J, with 7 bases between.

This clonotype was detected ten times or more. This chain connects TRBV7-9 to TRBJ1-6, with 8 bases identical to TRBD1. The CDR3 length is 14 residues. The trim removed 5 bases at V and 7 bases at J, leaving 4 bases unmatched. Germline V gene data show CDR1 as SEHNR and CDR2 as FQNEAQ (reference sequence). The CDR3 region is CASSVGTGNSPLHF. The CDR3 nucleotides are TGTGCCAGCAGCGTTGGGACAGGCAATTCACCCCTCCACTTT.

The chain has TRBV20-1 and TRBJ2-7; D gene ambiguous. The CDR3 consists of 13 residues. CDR1 is DFQATT, CDR2 SNEGSKA, per germline (reference sequence). V was shortened by 4 bases and J by 2 bases, with 12 bases between the two germline ends. CDR3 sequence reads: CSATLDGPYEQYF. CDR3 coding DNA: TGCAGTGCTACCCTAGACGGACCCTACGAGCAGTACTTC.

This clonotype was detected ten times or more. V gene TRBV7-2 combines with J gene TRBJ2-5; D gene uncertain. CDR1 and CDR2 (germline): SGHTA, FQGNSA. V was shortened by 5 bases and J by 5 bases, with 9 bases between the two germline ends. CDR3 length: 12 residues. The CDR3 loop reads CASSLGRETQYF. The CDR3 nucleotides read TGTGCCAGCAGCCTGGGAAGGGAGACCCAGTACTTC.

In its sample, this clonotype was seen a few times. This chain joins TRBV18 and TRBJ2-2, with unresolved D. CDR1 and CDR2 (germline): KGHSH, LQKENI. V was shortened by 4 bases and J by 0 bases, with 6 bases between the two germline ends. The length of the CDR3 is 14 residues. The CDR3 reads CASSLLTNTGELFF. The CDR3 DNA sequence: TGTGCCAGCTCACTCCTTACGAACACCGGGGAGCTGTTTTTT. Based on the CDR3 plus reference TRBV18 and TRBJ2-2, the full variable domain is NAGVMQNPRHLVRRRGQEARLRCSPMKGHSHVYWYRQLPEEGLKFMVYLQKENIIDESGMPKERFSAEFPKEGPSILRIQQVVRGDSAAYFCASSLLTNTGELFFGEGSRLTVL.